The 15 T cell receptor beta chains presented below share a single source sample, sequenced in a study of identical twins. MiXCR, run by TCRdb on the 5' RACE reads, gives a single entry per CDR3 protein. The sample holds 420,000 or so distinct CDR3 sequences; approximately 17% are singletons and the top ten take around 12%. The sample taken for sequencing was naive T cells sorted from blood. The receptors come from a man between 50 and 59 years old in good health.

This clonotype occurred many times. The chain uses TRBV20-1 and TRBJ2-3, with 15 bases fitting TRBD2. In germline, CDR1 is DFQATT, CDR2 SNEGSKA (reference sequence). This CDR3 is built from 14 residues. V was pared by 5 bases and J by 9 bases, with 6 bases of the junction left unmatched. The CDR3 sequence is CSAPGTSGRSTQYF. The CDR3, as DNA: TGCAGTGCTCCCGGGACTAGCGGGAGGTCGACGCAGTATTTT.

The sample holds many counts of this clonotype. The V call is TRBV6-2 or TRBV6-3, the J call TRBJ1-5, with TRBD1 matching over 7 bases. Germline trimming cut 0 bases from V and 4 bases from J; bases unmatched to any gene: 12. This CDR3 spans 18 amino acids. Germline loops: CDR1 MNHEY, CDR2 SVGEGT. CDR3 DNA sequence: TGTGCCAGCAGTTACTCCGACAGGGATTGGTTTCGGAATCAGCCCCAGCATTTT. It translates to CASSYSDRDWFRNQPQHF.

This clonotype was recorded many times. The chain couples TRBV29-1 to TRBJ2-3, with D possibly being TRBD1 (6 bases). The V gene lost 7 bases and the J gene lost 5 bases, with 10 bases spanning the gap. Per germline, CDR1 SQVTM and CDR2 ANQGSEA. This CDR3 has 11 amino acids. In DNA, the CDR3 is TGCAGCGGCTTGACAGGAGATACGCAGTATTTT. It encodes CSGLTGDTQYF.

The chain employs TRBV5-6 and TRBJ2-5; D not certain. Per the germline V gene, CDR1 is SGHDT and CDR2 is YYEEEE. There are 14 residues in the CDR3. Trimming took 1 base from V and 0 from J, leaving 7 bases between them. The CDR3 reads CASSLLTYQETQYF. CDR3 coding DNA: TGTGCCAGCAGCTTGTTAACGTACCAAGAGACCCAGTACTTC.

The chain is built from TRBV29-1 and TRBJ2-1, with D possibly called TRBD1 or TRBD2 (6 bases each). Germline-derived CDR1 and CDR2 are SQVTM and ANQGSEA. The CDR3 has 15 amino acids. V was pared by 6 bases and J by 2 bases, with 17 bases between. The CDR3 sequence is CSVQGGFETYNEQFF. CDR3 DNA sequence: TGCAGCGTCCAAGGGGGGTTCGAAACCTACAATGAGCAGTTCTTC.

This clonotype was seen repeatedly, ten times or more. The rearrangement uses TRBV9 and TRBJ2-3; TRBD2 matches at 13 bases. The CDR3 has 16 amino acids. V shed 4 bases, J shed 2 bases, and the junction held 4 bases outside the gene matches. Germline CDR1 SGDLS, CDR2 YYNGEE. Written as DNA, the CDR3 is TGTGCCAGCAGCCCAGGGACTAGCGGGACCACAGATACGCAGTATTTT. The encoded protein is CASSPGTSGTTDTQYF.

This clonotype was found many times. This CDR3 is CSARNQPRFGQTPEKLFF. DNA of the CDR3: TGCAGTGCTAGAAATCAGCCCCGGTTCGGACAGACGCCTGAAAAACTGTTTTTT. V is TRBV20-1 and J is TRBJ1-4, with a weak D call TRBD1 (6 bases). Germline V gives CDR1 DFQATT, CDR2 SNEGSKA (reference sequence). Trimming left V 2 bases short and J 7 bases short, with 26 bases between. The CDR3 is 18 residues long.

This rearrangement joins TRBV5-1 to TRBJ2-3; TRBD2 matches 11 bases. The CDR3 has 18 amino acids. Looked up from germline, CDR1 is SGHRS and CDR2 is YFSETQ. Unmatched junction bases numbered 7, after V lost 1 base and J lost 0 bases. The CDR3 loop is CASSLTSGGPFSTDTQYF. The CDR3 coding sequence is TGCGCCAGCAGCTTGACTAGCGGGGGCCCTTTTAGCACAGATACGCAGTATTTT.

The chain recombines TRBV4-3 with TRBJ1-4, with a possible D match to TRBD1 (5 bases). The V and J ends lost 0 bases and 0 bases respectively, with 8 bases between them. Germline CDR1 LGHNA, CDR2 YSLEER. The CDR3 is made up of 16 amino acids. CDR3 coding DNA: TGCGCCAGCAGCCAAGATGCGACAGCAACTAATGAAAAACTGTTTTTT. It is translated as CASSQDATATNEKLFF.

This clonotype was counted at least ten times. The rearrangement uses TRBV6-5 and TRBJ2-3; no firm D call. CDR1 is MNHEY and CDR2 is SVGAGI in the germline V gene. The CDR3 sequence is 13 residues long. V lost 4 bases, J lost 9 bases, and 14 bases lay in between. CDR3 residues: CASSSRARETQYF. Written as DNA, the CDR3 is TGTGCCAGCAGTTCCCGGGCCCGAGAAACGCAGTATTTT.

The V call is TRBV7-2, the J call TRBJ2-7; D is undetermined. V lost 5 bases to trimming and J lost 3 bases, with 11 bases between them. The length of the CDR3 is 13 residues. Looked up from germline, CDR1 is SGHTA and CDR2 is FQGNSA. The CDR3, as DNA: TGTGCCAGCAGCGTTACCTTACACTACGAGCAGTACTTC. Translated, it gives CASSVTLHYEQYF.

The chain carries TRBV4-1 and TRBJ1-2; a weak D match, TRBD1 (5 bases). The length of the CDR3 is 15 residues. The V end was cut by 0 bases, the J end by 3 bases, with 11 bases between. The germline gives CDR1 MGHRA, CDR2 YSYEKL. CDR3 coding DNA: TGCGCCAGCAGCCAAGAACCAGGGTGGGACTATGGCTACACCTTC. It yields the protein CASSQEPGWDYGYTF.

The chain joins TRBV4-3 to TRBJ2-2; D is possibly TRBD1 (5 bases). The CDR3 extends over 15 amino acids. Trimming removed 0 bases at V and 4 bases at J, with 9 bases between. Germline V gene sequence: CDR1 LGHNA, CDR2 YSLEER. CDR3 in DNA: TGCGCCAGCAGCCAAGAAGGGGCGGTCACCGGGGAGCTGTTTTTT. This translates into CASSQEGAVTGELFF.

This rearrangement joins TRBV15 to TRBJ2-5, with TRBD2 matching 9 bases. The germline CDR1 and CDR2 sequences are LNHNV and YYDKDF (reference sequence). The CDR3 totals 18 residues. The trim removed 1 base at V and 1 base at J, leaving 10 bases unmatched. DNA of the CDR3: TGTGCCACCAGCAGAGGGGCTAGCGGGATTAAACTCCAAGAGACCCAGTACTTC. The encoded protein is CATSRGASGIKLQETQYF.

The chain employs TRBV6-2 or TRBV6-3 and TRBJ1-5; D uncertain. The CDR3 has 16 amino acids. V gave up 0 bases and J gave up 5 bases, with 14 bases separating them. CDR1 and CDR2 (germline): MNHEY, SVGEGT. CDR3 sequence (DNA): TGTGCCAGCAGTTACTCGATTCCCTCTGTGGATCAGCCCCAGCATTTT. It specifies CASSYSIPSVDQPQHF.